Listed below are T cell receptor beta chains from one sample, sequenced in a study of blood T cells in healthy people across ages. Each CDR3 protein is one row after TCRdb ran MiXCR on the 5' RACE reads. This table holds roughly 1.9 million distinct CDR3 sequences, 39% found once. The sequencing sample was made of blood. These receptors were obtained from a human donor in good health. Both conserved end residues are part of each CDR3. The D gene is left open where the match is weak. Clone size is stated in some rows and not others, as once, few, many or a class when expanded.

J gene | clone size | D gene | V gene | CDR3 protein | CDR3 DNA
TRBJ1-1 | - | - | TRBV6-1 | CASSDNGDTEAFF | TGTGCCAGCAGTGATAATGGCGACACTGAAGCTTTCTTT
TRBJ1-4 | - | TRBD1 | TRBV27 | CASSFTTGGNEKLFF | TGTGCCAGCAGTTTTACGACAGGGGGGAATGAAAAACTGTTTTTT
TRBJ2-5 | many | TRBD1 | TRBV6-4 | CASSDSPGQGKETQYF | TGTGCCAGCAGTGACTCACCGGGACAGGGGAAAGAGACCCAGTACTTC
TRBJ2-1 | - | - | TRBV7-2 | CASSTEQSSYNEQFF | TGTGCCAGCAGCACCGAGCAGAGCTCCTACAATGAGCAGTTCTTC
TRBJ2-5 | - | TRBD2 | TRBV27 | CASSGLAGRPQETQYF | TGTGCCAGCAGTGGACTAGCGGGGCGCCCCCAAGAGACCCAGTACTTC
TRBJ1-2 | - | - | TRBV6-5 | CASSYSAQGMIIDGYTF | TGTGCCAGCAGTTACTCAGCCCAGGGGATGATTATAGATGGCTACACCTTC
TRBJ2-7 | - | TRBD1 | TRBV4-2 | CASSQVPGQGVEQYF | TGTGCCAGCAGCCAAGTCCCGGGACAGGGGGTCGAGCAGTACTTC
TRBJ2-7 | few | - | TRBV5-1 | CASSQTPGPSATYEQYF | TGCGCCAGCAGCCAGACGCCCGGGCCCTCGGCCACCTACGAGCAGTACTTC
TRBJ1-2 | many | - | TRBV7-2 | CASSAPGTFQGYTF | TGTGCCAGCAGCGCCCCCGGGACATTTCAGGGCTACACCTTC
TRBJ2-7 | - | TRBD1 | TRBV7-2 | CASSIHGQGGEQYF | TGTGCCAGCAGCATCCACGGACAGGGTGGCGAGCAGTACTTC
TRBJ1-2 | - | - | TRBV20-1 | CSALRANYGYTF | TGCAGTGCTCTCAGAGCTAACTATGGCTACACCTTC
TRBJ2-1 | few | TRBD2 | TRBV20-1 | CSALTSGGPNEQFF | TGCAGTGCTTTAACTAGCGGGGGACCCAATGAGCAGTTCTTC
TRBJ2-1 | - | TRBD2 | TRBV6-5 | CASSFWTSHNNEQFF | TGTGCCAGCAGTTTCTGGACTAGCCACAACAATGAGCAGTTCTTC
TRBJ2-5 | - | TRBD2 | TRBV10-3 | CAISDAPGLEETQYF | TGTGCCATCAGTGACGCCCCGGGACTAGAGGAGACCCAGTACTTC
TRBJ1-2 | few | TRBD1 | TRBV4-3 | CASSQAGTEDGYTF | TGCGCCAGCAGCCAGGCCGGGACAGAAGATGGCTACACCTTC
TRBJ1-2 | - | - | TRBV11-1 | CASSGIAGQMVDYGYTF | TGTGCCAGCAGCGGAATCGCGGGTCAGATGGTGGACTATGGCTACACCTTC
TRBJ2-3 | - | - | TRBV4-3 | CASSQDMDPTDTQYF | TGCGCCAGCAGCCAAGATATGGACCCCACAGACACGCAGTATTTT
TRBJ2-1 | few | TRBD2 | TRBV25-1 | CASKPGLAGGMDEQFF | TGTGCCAGCAAACCCGGACTAGCGGGGGGCATGGATGAGCAGTTCTTC
TRBJ2-1 | - | TRBD2 | TRBV20-1 | CSAPTPGLAGGLKISSYNEQFF | TGCAGTGCTCCGACCCCGGGACTAGCGGGGGGGCTTAAAATTTCCTCCTACAATGAGCAGTTCTTC
TRBJ2-5 | once | - | TRBV25-1 | CAGSLEEAPWDSQYF | TGTGCCGGCAGTTTAGAAGAAGCTCCTTGGGACTCCCAGTACTTC
TRBJ1-2 | - | TRBD1 | TRBV29-1 | CSVDGTYRGPKDGCTF | TGCAGCGTTGATGGCACCTACAGGGGGCCCAAGGATGGCTGCACCTTC
TRBJ2-4 | - | - | TRBV20-1 | CSARILSRADIQYF | TGCAGTGCTAGGATCTTGAGCCGGGCGGACATTCAGTACTTC
TRBJ2-7 | few | - | TRBV5-6 | CASSLGGGVEQYF | TGTGCCAGCAGCTTGGGTGGGGGAGTCGAGCAGTACTTC
TRBJ2-5 | - | - | TRBV7-2 | CASSLAGWSTETQYF | TGTGCCAGCAGCTTAGCCGGATGGTCAACGGAGACCCAGTACTTC
TRBJ2-5 | - | - | TRBV20-1 | CSARDPPYF | TGCAGTGCTAGAGATCCCCCGTACTTC
TRBJ1-1 | few | - | TRBV4-3 | CASSQDRSSGTEAFF | TGCGCCAGCAGCCAAGATCGGAGTAGCGGCACTGAAGCTTTCTTT
TRBJ1-5 | few | TRBD1 | TRBV12-3/TRBV12-4 | CASSPGTGDLQPQHF | TGTGCCAGCAGCCCCGGGACAGGGGATTTGCAGCCCCAGCATTTT
TRBJ1-1 | few | - | TRBV12-3/TRBV12-4 | CASSYTTAEAFF | TGTGCCAGCAGTTATACAACAGCTGAAGCTTTCTTT
TRBJ2-3 | - | TRBD2 | TRBV18 | CASSPEISGGAGTDTQYF | TGTGCCAGCTCACCAGAGATTAGCGGGGGGGCCGGAACAGATACGCAGTATTTT
TRBJ2-6 | few | TRBD2 | TRBV24-1 | CATAEGGGSGANVLTF | TGTGCCACCGCCGAAGGCGGGGGATCTGGGGCCAACGTCCTGACTTTC
TRBJ2-1 | - | - | TRBV5-5 | CASSPDQTGNEQFF | TGTGCCAGCAGCCCGGACCAAACGGGGAATGAGCAGTTCTTC
TRBJ1-5 | - | TRBD1 | TRBV28 | CASSLYGTGINQPQHF | TGTGCCAGCAGTCTTTACGGGACAGGGATCAATCAGCCCCAGCATTTT
TRBJ1-1 | few | - | TRBV3-1 | CASSQARVTEAFF | TGTGCCAGCAGCCAAGCCAGGGTCACTGAAGCTTTCTTT
TRBJ1-5 | - | - | TRBV7-2 | CASSLKAGDWQPQHF | TGCGCCAGCAGCTTAAAGGCAGGGGATTGGCAGCCCCAGCATTTT
TRBJ2-5 | few | TRBD1 | TRBV2 | CASTGTGGDETQYF | TGTGCCAGCACCGGGACAGGGGGCGATGAGACCCAGTACTTC
TRBJ1-1 | - | - | TRBV18 | CASSPMTGEAFF | TGTGCCAGCTCACCCATGACAGGAGAAGCTTTCTTT
TRBJ1-5 | - | - | TRBV6-6 | CASSHVGATEPQHF | TGTGCCAGCAGTCACGTGGGGGCAACCGAGCCCCAGCATTTT
TRBJ1-1 | few | - | TRBV25-1 | CVSSGGYGGRDTEAFF | TGTGTCAGCAGTGGGGGGTACGGCGGGCGCGACACTGAAGCTTTCTTT
TRBJ1-2 | - | TRBD1 | TRBV13 | CASSSGTGGGLSTGYTF | TGTGCCAGCAGCTCCGGGACAGGGGGCGGGTTATCCACTGGCTACACCTTC
TRBJ1-5 | few | - | TRBV7-2 | CASSSRGEGTQPQHF | TGTGCCAGCAGCTCTAGGGGCGAGGGTACTCAGCCCCAGCATTTT
TRBJ2-1 | few | - | TRBV24-1 | CATSPTPWSEQFF | TGTGCCACCAGCCCGACGCCCTGGAGTGAGCAGTTCTTC
TRBJ2-3 | - | TRBD1 | TRBV24-1 | CATSDLTGTGASDTQYF | TGTGCCACCAGTGATTTGACCGGGACAGGAGCCTCGGATACGCAGTATTTT
TRBJ1-2 | - | - | TRBV5-1 | CASSLEIRTGYTF | TGCGCCAGCAGCTTGGAGATTAGAACGGGCTACACCTTC
TRBJ1-1 | - | TRBD1 | TRBV12-5 | CASGLKAGQVNTEAFF | TGTGCTAGTGGTTTGAAGGCGGGACAGGTAAACACTGAAGCTTTCTTT